This TCR beta chain was sequenced in a study of Ad26.COV2.S vaccination and SARS-CoV-2 variants. Study as a whole: By the intramuscular route, Ad26.COV2.S was given once, or twice 56 days apart.

This clone was counted only a few times. The data were produced by immunoSEQ multiplex PCR, yet TCRdb's version contains in-frame clones alone and is incomplete. The sample yields about 280,000 clones, over 75% seen once. The ends lost 4 bases at V and 6 bases at J; junction bases unmatched: 8. This CDR3 spans 16 amino acids. Germline V gene sequence: CDR1 MNHEY, CDR2 SVGAGI. This sample's treatment: about 20 received Ad26.COV2.S at low or high dose, single or two shots; several received placebo; per-sample allocation not given. Samples were taken on day 63 after the first vaccine or placebo injection.

The chain uses TRBV6-5 and TRBJ2-1; 11 bases map to TRBD2. The sequenced sample was peripheral blood, obtained in a trial of Ad26.COV2.S vaccine versus placebo. The receptor comes from a person between 18 and 65 years old who received the Ad26.COV2.S COVID-19 vaccine or a placebo. The CDR3 protein is CASSSTYGTSGNEQFF. CDR3 bases: TGTGCCAGCAGTTCAACCTACGGGACTAGCGGCAATGAGCAGTTCTTC.